The 2 T cell receptor beta chains presented below share a single source sample, sequenced in a study of blood T cell repertoires in COVID-19. Repertoires were generated with immunoSEQ multiplex PCR, while TCRdb's copy carries only in-frame clones and drops some. Of 100,000 to 150,000 clones listed, about four fifths are singletons. The material sequenced was peripheral blood. The origin of the receptors is a man aged 35 to 55 with active or convalescent COVID-19.

This sequence joins TRBV2 and TRBJ2-5; D perhaps matches TRBD2 (5 bases). The CDR3 has 13 amino acids. V shed 7 bases and J shed 5 bases, with 14 bases lying between them. The germline CDR1 and CDR2 sequences are SNHLY and FYNNEI. The CDR3: CASTAGLGETQYF. In nucleotides, the CDR3 is TGTGCCAGCACGGCGGGCTTGGGGGAGACCCAGTACTTC. Supplemented by reference TRBV2 and TRBJ2-5, the full variable domain reads EPEVTQTPSHQVTQMGQEVILRCVPISNHLYFYWYRQILGQKVEFLVSFYNNEISEKSEIFDDQFSVERPDGSNFTLKIRSTKLEDSAMYFCASTAGLGETQYFGPGTRLLVL.

This clone was seen only once. Within the sample, other DNA sequences also encode this same CDR3. The rearrangement uses TRBV9 and TRBJ2-3; 8 nucleotides agree with TRBD2. The V gene end was trimmed by 0 bases and the J gene end by 1 base; junction bases not matched to a gene: 4. CDR1 and CDR2 from the germline V gene are SGDLS and YYNGEE. This CDR3 region has 16 residues. The CDR3 sequence: CASSVGASGRTDTQYF. The CDR3 DNA is TGTGCCAGCAGCGTAGGGGCTAGCGGGCGCACAGATACGCAGTATTTT.